A single sample is the source of the 2 T cell receptor beta chains below, sequenced in a study of CD8 T cells in Susac syndrome. Random-hexamer reverse transcription was applied to about 0.45 to 1 ug RNA. TCRdb redid the calling of the immunoSEQ multiplex PCR reads with MiXCR, one entry per CDR3 protein. Of some 260,000 distinct CDR3 sequences listed, approximately 85% are singletons. Source material: CD8+ T cells from PBMCs. The receptors originated from a human donor with multiple sclerosis.

This clonotype was seen once. The CDR3 sequence: CASSFLSGLAGAGEQFF. CDR3 nucleotide sequence: TGTGCCAGCAGTTTTCTGTCCGGGCTAGCGGGAGCAGGGGAGCAGTTCTTC. The rearrangement joins TRBV28 to TRBJ2-1; 10 bases match TRBD2. V was pared by 3 bases and J by 10 bases, with 15 bases of the junction left unmatched. The germline CDR1 and CDR2 sequences are MDHEN and SYDVKM. The CDR3 totals 17 residues.

The rearrangement uses TRBV4-1 and TRBJ2-5, with 11 bases aligning to TRBD2. The germline CDR1 and CDR2 sequences are MGHRA and YSYEKL. J lost 5 bases, V lost 4 bases, and 24 bases had no gene match. This CDR3 region has 21 residues. CDR3 loop: CASSRGFYSGRASAWQETQYF. CDR3 bases: TGCGCCAGCAGCCGTGGCTTTTATAGCGGGAGGGCCAGTGCGTGGCAGGAGACCCAGTACTTC.